A selection of T cell receptor beta chains follows, all from one sample in a study of cytomegalovirus exposure and HLA in healthy donors. TCRdb's table, derived via immunoSEQ multiplex PCR, lists solely in-frame clones and lacks some. Among a few hundred thousand clones listed, nearly 90% were seen once. The sequenced sample was PBMCs. The receptors shown here come from a woman younger than 30 in good health and CMV-seronegative. CDR3s include the opening cysteine and the closing phenylalanine or tryptophan. The order of the fields is D gene, V gene, clone size, J gene, CDR3 protein, CDR3 DNA. D genes are given only for firm matches. Clone sizes are given selectively: once, few, many, or a class where the clone is expanded.

TRBD1	TRBV5-6	NA	TRBJ1-6	CASSMSDRVSSPLHF	TGTGCCAGCAGCATGTCGGACAGGGTCAGTTCACCCCTCCACTTT
NA	TRBV11-2	NA	TRBJ1-1	CASIGLGGAEAFF	TGTGCCAGTATAGGGTTGGGGGGGGCTGAAGCTTTCTTT
NA	TRBV11-2	NA	TRBJ2-6	CASSLGQQAAGANVLTF	TGTGCCAGCAGCTTAGGACAGCAGGCAGCTGGGGCCAACGTCCTGACTTTC
TRBD1	TRBV5-1	once	TRBJ2-2	CASSSGQATNTGELFF	TGCGCCAGCAGCTCAGGACAGGCCACTAACACCGGGGAGCTGTTTTTT
TRBD1	TRBV5-1	once	TRBJ2-6	CASAGTGGSGANVLTF	TGCGCCAGCGCCGGGACAGGGGGCTCTGGGGCCAACGTCCTGACTTTC
TRBD2	TRBV27	NA	TRBJ2-1	CASSLTPGGYNEQFF	TGTGCCAGCAGTTTAACCCCGGGGGGGTACAATGAGCAGTTCTTC
NA	TRBV14	once	TRBJ2-5	CASSQSHPGTQYF	TGTGCCAGCAGCCAAAGCCACCCCGGGACCCAGTACTTC
TRBD1	TRBV2	NA	TRBJ1-1	CARGQGKNTEAFF	TGTGCCAGGGGACAGGGGAAGAACACTGAAGCTTTCTTT
TRBD2	TRBV5-4	NA	TRBJ2-3	CASSLYRGGAGDTQYF	TGTGCCAGCAGCTTATATCGCGGGGGGGCCGGGGATACGCAGTATTTT
TRBD2	TRBV29-1	NA	TRBJ2-1	CSVVVGGNEQFF	TGCAGCGTTGTTGTGGGGGGGAATGAGCAGTTCTTC
NA	TRBV19	few	TRBJ1-5	CASSTKDLVNNQPQHF	TGTGCCAGTAGTACGAAAGACTTAGTTAACAATCAGCCCCAGCATTTT
TRBD2	TRBV6-6	NA	TRBJ2-3	CASSPGLAGTDTQYF	TGTGCCAGCAGTCCGGGACTAGCGGGGACAGATACGCAGTATTTT
NA	TRBV5-5	NA	TRBJ2-3	CASSPDYPGTDTQYF	TGTGCCAGCAGTCCTGACTACCCCGGGACAGATACGCAGTATTTT
NA	TRBV11-2	NA	TRBJ1-6	CASSLDYPDSPLHF	TGTGCCAGCAGCTTAGATTATCCGGATTCACCCCTCCACTTT
TRBD2	TRBV7-2	NA	TRBJ2-1	CASSLGDSGGGKFF	TGTGCCAGCAGCTTAGGAGATAGCGGGGGGGGTAAGTTCTTC
TRBD2	TRBV27	NA	TRBJ2-3	CASSFSGGSTDTQYF	TGTGCCAGCAGTTTTAGCGGGGGATCCACAGATACGCAGTATTTT
NA	TRBV5-4	NA	TRBJ2-2	CASSLGAGELFF	TGTGCCAGCAGCTTGGGGGCAGGGGAGCTGTTTTTT